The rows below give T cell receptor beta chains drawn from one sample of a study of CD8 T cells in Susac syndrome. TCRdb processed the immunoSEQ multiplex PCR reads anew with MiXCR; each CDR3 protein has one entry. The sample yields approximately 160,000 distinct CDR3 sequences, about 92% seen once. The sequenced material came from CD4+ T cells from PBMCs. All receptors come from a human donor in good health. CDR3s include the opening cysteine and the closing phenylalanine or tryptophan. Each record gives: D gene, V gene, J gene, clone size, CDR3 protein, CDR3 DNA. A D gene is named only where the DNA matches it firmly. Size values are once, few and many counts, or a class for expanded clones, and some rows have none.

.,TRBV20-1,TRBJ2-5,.,CSAPAAQGGSETQYF,TGCAGTGCCCCCGCGGCGCAGGGGGGTTCAGAGACCCAGTACTTC
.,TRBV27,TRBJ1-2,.,CASNPPYSGYTF,TGTGCCAGCAATCCCCCCTATAGCGGCTACACCTTC
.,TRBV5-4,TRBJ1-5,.,CASSLGGRSDNQPQHF,TGTGCCAGCAGCTTGGGGGGGCGCAGCGACAATCAGCCCCAGCATTTT
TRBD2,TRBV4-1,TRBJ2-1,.,CASSQGLAGGPSYNEQFF,TGCGCCAGCAGCCAAGGGCTAGCGGGAGGCCCCTCCTACAATGAGCAGTTCTTC
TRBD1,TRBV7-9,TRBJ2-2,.,CASSPRQGANTGELFF,TGTGCCAGCAGCCCTCGACAGGGGGCGAACACCGGGGAGCTGTTTTTT
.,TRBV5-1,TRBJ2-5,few,CASSGRGAETQYF,TGCGCCAGCAGCGGACGGGGGGCAGAGACCCAGTACTTC
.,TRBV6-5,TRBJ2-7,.,CASILLWGDGYEQYF,TGTGCCAGCATTCTGCTGTGGGGGGATGGGTACGAGCAGTACTTC
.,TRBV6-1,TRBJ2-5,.,CASSDGTRRETQYF,TGTGCCAGCAGTGATGGGACACGGCGGGAGACCCAGTACTTC
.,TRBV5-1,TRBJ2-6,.,CASSLFWSSGANVLTF,TGCGCCAGCAGCTTGTTTTGGAGCTCTGGGGCCAACGTCCTGACTTTC
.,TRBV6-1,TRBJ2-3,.,CASTEATSTDTQYF,TGTGCCAGCACGGAAGCGACTAGCACAGATACGCAGTATTTT
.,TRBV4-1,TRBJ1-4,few,CASTSTRTNEKLFF,TGCGCCAGCACCTCGACACGAACTAATGAAAAACTGTTTTTT
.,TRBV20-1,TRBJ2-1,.,CSARGKRSASYNEQFF,TGCAGTGCTAGGGGAAAGCGGTCCGCCTCCTACAATGAGCAGTTCTTC
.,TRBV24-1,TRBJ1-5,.,CATIWGGVSNQPQHF,TGTGCCACCATCTGGGGGGGGGTTAGCAATCAGCCCCAGCATTTT
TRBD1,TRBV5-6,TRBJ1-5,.,CASSLAGTGISQPQHF,TGTGCCAGCAGCTTGGCCGGGACAGGGATAAGTCAGCCCCAGCATTTT
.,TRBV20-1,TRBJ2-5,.,CSAPAGRETQHF,TGCAGTGCTCCCGCGGGGAGAGAGACCCAGCACTTC